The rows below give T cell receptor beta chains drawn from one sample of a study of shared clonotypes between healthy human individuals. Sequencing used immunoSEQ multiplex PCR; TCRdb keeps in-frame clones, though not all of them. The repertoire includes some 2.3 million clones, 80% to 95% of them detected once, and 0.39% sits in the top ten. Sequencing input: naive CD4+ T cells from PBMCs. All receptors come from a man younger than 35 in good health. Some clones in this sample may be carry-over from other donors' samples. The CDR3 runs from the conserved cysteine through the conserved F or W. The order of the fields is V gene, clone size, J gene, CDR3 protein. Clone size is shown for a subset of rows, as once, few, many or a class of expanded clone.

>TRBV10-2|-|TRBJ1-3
CATQPTGKPGNTIYF
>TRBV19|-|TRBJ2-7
CASSSHPAEGYEQYF
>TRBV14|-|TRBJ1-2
CASSPDGNYGYTF
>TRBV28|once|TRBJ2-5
CASSSRDRGFMETQYF
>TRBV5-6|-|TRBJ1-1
CASSRLAGNRNTEAFF
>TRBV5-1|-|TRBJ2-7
CASSRPPVSYEQYF
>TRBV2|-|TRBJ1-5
CASSVGQGAQTNQPQHF
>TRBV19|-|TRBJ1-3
CASIRKGGKGNTIYF
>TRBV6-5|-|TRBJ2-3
CASRRGSTDTQYF
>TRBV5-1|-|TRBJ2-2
CASSPQGIGNTGELFF
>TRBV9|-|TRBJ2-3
CASSRQGSQTDTQYF
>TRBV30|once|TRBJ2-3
CAWSAGGANTDTQYF
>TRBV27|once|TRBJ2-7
CASSDGIYYEQYF
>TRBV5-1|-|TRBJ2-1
CASSISGTFYNEQFF
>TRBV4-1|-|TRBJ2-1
CASSPWNNEQFF
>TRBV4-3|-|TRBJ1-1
CASSQNPAAPGAWAFF
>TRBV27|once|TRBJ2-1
CASSTPTSGSYNEQFF
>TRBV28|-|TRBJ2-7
CASSPPGYEQYF
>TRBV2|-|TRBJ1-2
CASSRVGWRYGYTF
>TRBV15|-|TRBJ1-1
CATSSVWKATEAFF
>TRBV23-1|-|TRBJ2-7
CASSRTDSSYEQYF
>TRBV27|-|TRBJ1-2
CASSLVGQGKYGYTF
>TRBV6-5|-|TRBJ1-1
CASSRRGRGPEAFF
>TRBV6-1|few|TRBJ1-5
CASSEQGNQPQHF
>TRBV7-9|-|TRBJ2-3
CASAVGQTSTDTQYF
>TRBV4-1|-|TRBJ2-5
CASSRPQETQYF
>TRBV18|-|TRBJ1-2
CASSPKTGVSDGYTF
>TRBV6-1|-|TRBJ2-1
CASTPRKGASEQFF
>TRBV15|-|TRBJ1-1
CATTYLRETEAFF
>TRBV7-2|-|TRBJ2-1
CASSSRTGGGNEQFF
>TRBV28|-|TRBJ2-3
CASSSPRGGSTDTQYF
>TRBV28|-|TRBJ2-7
CASSPPRGELTTGEQYF
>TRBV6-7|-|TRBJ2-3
CASSNESGRGIDTQYF
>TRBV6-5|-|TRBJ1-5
CASSFAGQPQHF
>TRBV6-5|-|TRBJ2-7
CASSYNGAYEQYF
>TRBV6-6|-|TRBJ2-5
CASNRQGALETQYF
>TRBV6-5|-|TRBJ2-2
CASSYHELANTGELFF
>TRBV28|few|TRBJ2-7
CASSSPGYEQYF
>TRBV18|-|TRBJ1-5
CASSPNSGQLRGQPQHF
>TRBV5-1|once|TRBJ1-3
CASSNQPTTGGNTIYF
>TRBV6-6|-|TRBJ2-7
CASSPPGPGDWYF
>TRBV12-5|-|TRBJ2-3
CASGFQTVSTDTQYF
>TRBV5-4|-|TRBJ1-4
CASSPSATNEKLFF